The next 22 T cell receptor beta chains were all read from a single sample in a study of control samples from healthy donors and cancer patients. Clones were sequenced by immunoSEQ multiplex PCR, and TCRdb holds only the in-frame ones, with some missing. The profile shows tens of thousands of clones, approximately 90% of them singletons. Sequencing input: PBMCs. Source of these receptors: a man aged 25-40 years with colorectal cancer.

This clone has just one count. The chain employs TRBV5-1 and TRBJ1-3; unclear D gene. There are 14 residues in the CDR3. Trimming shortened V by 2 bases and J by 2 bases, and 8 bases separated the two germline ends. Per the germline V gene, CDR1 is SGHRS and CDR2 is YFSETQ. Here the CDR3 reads CASSLGTAGNTIYF. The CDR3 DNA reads TGCGCCAGCAGCTTAGGTACAGCTGGAAACACCATATATTTT.

CDR3 residues: CAISEDTGAYEQYF. CDR3 bases: TGTGCCATCAGCGAAGATACAGGGGCCTACGAGCAGTACTTC. The V and J genes are TRBV10-3 and TRBJ2-7; TRBD1 aligns across 7 bases. Germline CDR1 and CDR2: ENHRY and SYGVKD. V lost 6 bases and J lost 2; bases outside the gene matches: 7. There are 14 residues in the CDR3.

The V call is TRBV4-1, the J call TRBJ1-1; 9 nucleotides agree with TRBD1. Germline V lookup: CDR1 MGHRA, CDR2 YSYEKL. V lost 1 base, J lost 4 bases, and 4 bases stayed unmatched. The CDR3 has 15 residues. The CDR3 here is CASSQGRDRATEAFF. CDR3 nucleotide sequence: TGCGCCAGCAGCCAAGGTCGGGACAGGGCCACTGAAGCTTTCTTT.

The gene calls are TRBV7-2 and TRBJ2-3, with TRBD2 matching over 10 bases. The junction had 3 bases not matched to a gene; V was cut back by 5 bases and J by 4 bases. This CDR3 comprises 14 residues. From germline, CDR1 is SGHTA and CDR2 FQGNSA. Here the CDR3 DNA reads TGTGCCAGCAGCCCCGGGACTAGCGCAGATACGCAGTATTTT. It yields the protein CASSPGTSADTQYF.

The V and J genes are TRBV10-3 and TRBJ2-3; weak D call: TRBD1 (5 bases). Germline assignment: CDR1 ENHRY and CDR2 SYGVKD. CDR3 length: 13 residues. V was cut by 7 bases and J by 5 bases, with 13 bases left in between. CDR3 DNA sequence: TGTGCCATCAAAACTTCTGACAGAGATACGCAGTATTTT. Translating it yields CAIKTSDRDTQYF.

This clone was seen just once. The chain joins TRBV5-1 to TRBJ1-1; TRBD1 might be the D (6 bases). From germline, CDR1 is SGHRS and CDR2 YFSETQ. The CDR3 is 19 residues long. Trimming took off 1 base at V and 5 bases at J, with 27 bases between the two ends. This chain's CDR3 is CASSLTPTWGGAMGTEAFF. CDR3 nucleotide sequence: TGCGCCAGCAGCTTGACCCCCACATGGGGGGGCGCGATGGGGACTGAAGCTTTCTTT.

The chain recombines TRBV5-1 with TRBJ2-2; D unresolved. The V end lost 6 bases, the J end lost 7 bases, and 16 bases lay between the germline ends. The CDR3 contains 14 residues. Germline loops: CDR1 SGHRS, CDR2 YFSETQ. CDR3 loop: CASTPMGKGGELFF. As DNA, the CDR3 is TGCGCCAGCACCCCTATGGGGAAGGGCGGGGAGCTGTTTTTT.

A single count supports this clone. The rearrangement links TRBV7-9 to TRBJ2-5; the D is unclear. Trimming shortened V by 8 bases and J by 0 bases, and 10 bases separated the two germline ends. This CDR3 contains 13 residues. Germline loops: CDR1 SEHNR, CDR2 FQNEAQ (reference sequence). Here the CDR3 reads CASFPRDQETQYF. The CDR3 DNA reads TGTGCCAGCTTTCCCCGAGACCAAGAGACCCAGTACTTC.

DNA for the CDR3: TGCGCCAGCAGCCAAGATTCCGGGGGAGGAAACGGAGAGACCCAGTACTTC. It codes for CASSQDSGGGNGETQYF. The rearrangement links TRBV4-1 to TRBJ2-5; D is perhaps TRBD2 (6 bases). Trimming took off 0 bases at V and 4 bases at J, with 18 bases between the two ends. Looked up from germline, CDR1 is MGHRA and CDR2 is YSYEKL. The CDR3 is 17 residues long.

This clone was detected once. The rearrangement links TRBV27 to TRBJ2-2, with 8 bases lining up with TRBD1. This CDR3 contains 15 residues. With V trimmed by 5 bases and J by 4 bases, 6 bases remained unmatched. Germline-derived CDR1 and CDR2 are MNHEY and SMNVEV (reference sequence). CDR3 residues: CASSRTGGTTGELFF. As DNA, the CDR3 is TGTGCCAGCAGTAGAACAGGGGGGACCACCGGGGAGCTGTTTTTT.

The CDR3 is CASSDPLTGILNEKLFF. CDR3 nucleotide sequence: TGTGCCAGCAGCGATCCACTTACAGGGATCTTAAATGAAAAACTGTTTTTT. The chain carries TRBV7-2 and TRBJ1-4; perhaps TRBD1 as D (6 bases). V dropped 5 bases and J dropped 5 bases, with 21 bases sitting between them. CDR1 SGHTA and CDR2 FQGNSA come from the germline V gene. This CDR3 has 17 amino acids.

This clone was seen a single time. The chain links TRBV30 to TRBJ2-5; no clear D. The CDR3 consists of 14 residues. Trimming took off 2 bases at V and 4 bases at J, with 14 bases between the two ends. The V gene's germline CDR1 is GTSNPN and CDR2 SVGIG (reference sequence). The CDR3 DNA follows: TGTGCCTGGAGTATCATTAATAGCCTAGAGACCCAGTACTTC. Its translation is CAWSIINSLETQYF.

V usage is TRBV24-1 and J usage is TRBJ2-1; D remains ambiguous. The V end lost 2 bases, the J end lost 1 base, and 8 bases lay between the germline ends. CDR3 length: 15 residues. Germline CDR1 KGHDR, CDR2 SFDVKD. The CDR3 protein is CATSDSTGSYNEQFF. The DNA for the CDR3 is TGTGCCACCAGTGATTCAACCGGGTCCTACAATGAGCAGTTCTTC.

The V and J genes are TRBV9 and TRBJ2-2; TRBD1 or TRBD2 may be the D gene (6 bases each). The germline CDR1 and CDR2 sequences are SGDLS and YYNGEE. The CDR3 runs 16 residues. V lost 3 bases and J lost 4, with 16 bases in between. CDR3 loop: CASSAKQGGITGELFF. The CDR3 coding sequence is TGTGCCAGCAGCGCGAAACAGGGAGGAATCACCGGGGAGCTGTTTTTT.

The DNA of the CDR3 is TGTGCCAGCAGTTGGACAGGGGATAACCACTACACCTTC. Translating it yields CASSWTGDNHYTF. V is TRBV6-5 and J is TRBJ1-2; 9 bases agree with TRBD1. Germline CDR1 reads MNHEY; CDR2 reads SVGAGI. This CDR3 is built from 13 residues. The V and J ends lost 4 bases and 10 bases, in that order; junction bases with no gene match: 7.

CDR3 loop: CASSYSGGGSNYGYTF. The CDR3 region has the DNA TGTGCCAGCAGTTACTCGGGGGGCGGATCTAACTATGGCTACACCTTC. The J gene is TRBJ1-2, the V gene TRBV6-5, with TRBD1 as a possible D gene (6 bases). The germline V gene encodes CDR1 MNHEY and CDR2 SVGAGI. With 0 bases removed from V and 0 bases from J, the gap between germline ends came to 11 bases. The CDR3 spans 16 residues.

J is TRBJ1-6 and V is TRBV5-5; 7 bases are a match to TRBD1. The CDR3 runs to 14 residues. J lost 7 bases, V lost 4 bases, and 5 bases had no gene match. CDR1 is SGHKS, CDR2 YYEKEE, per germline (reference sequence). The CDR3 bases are TGTGCCAGCAGCGGCCGGGACAGAAATTCACCCCTCCACTTT. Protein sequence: CASSGRDRNSPLHF.

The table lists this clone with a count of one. The CDR3 is CASSYDGAYRLDTEAFF. CDR3 DNA: TGTGCCAGCAGTTATGATGGGGCGTATCGTCTGGACACTGAAGCTTTCTTT. This chain connects TRBV6-2 or TRBV6-3 to TRBJ1-1; D possibly corresponds to TRBD1 (5 bases). Trimming stripped 3 bases from V and 3 bases from J, with 20 bases between. Germline CDR1 and CDR2: MNHEY and SVGEGT. The CDR3 runs to 17 residues.

The CDR3 DNA is TGTGCCAGCAGTTACTCGGGGGTCGTCTACGAGCAGTACTTC. This sequence encodes CASSYSGVVYEQYF. The J gene is TRBJ2-7, the V gene TRBV6-2 or TRBV6-3; D tentatively reads TRBD1 or TRBD2 (5 bases each). V was trimmed by 0 bases and J by 3 bases, leaving 9 bases between them. CDR3 length equals 14 residues. Germline CDR1 and CDR2: MNHEY and SVGEGT.

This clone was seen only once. The CDR3 is CASSQVRLSETQYF. DNA of the CDR3: TGTGCCAGCAGCCAAGTTCGTTTGTCGGAGACCCAGTACTTC. The chain links TRBV3-1 (or the pseudogene TRBV3-2) to TRBJ2-5; no definite D call. The germline V gene encodes CDR1 LGHDT and CDR2 YNNKEL (reference sequence). The V end was cut by 1 base, the J end by 5 bases, with 11 bases between. The CDR3 has 14 amino acids.

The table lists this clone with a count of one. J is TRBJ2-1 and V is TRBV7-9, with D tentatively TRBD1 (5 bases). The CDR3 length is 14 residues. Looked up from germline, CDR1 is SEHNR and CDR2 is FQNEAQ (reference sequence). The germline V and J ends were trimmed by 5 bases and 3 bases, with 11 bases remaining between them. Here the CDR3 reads CASSPRQNYNEQFF. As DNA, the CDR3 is TGTGCCAGCAGCCCCCGACAGAACTACAATGAGCAGTTCTTC.

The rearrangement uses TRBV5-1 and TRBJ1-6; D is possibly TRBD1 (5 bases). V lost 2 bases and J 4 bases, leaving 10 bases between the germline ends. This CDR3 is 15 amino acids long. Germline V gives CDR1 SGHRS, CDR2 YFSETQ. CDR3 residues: CASSLPGTYNSPLHF. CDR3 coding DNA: TGCGCCAGCAGCTTACCCGGGACGTATAATTCACCCCTCCACTTT.